The 15 T cell receptor beta chains below all came from one sample that was sequenced in a study of beta chain features in type 1 diabetes. Overall study results and limits: People with Type 1 diabetes carried modestly yet significantly shorter TCRB CDR3s in all four CD4+ subsets.

For these TCRs, the target antigens are not known. All of the isolated RNA was reverse transcribed, so expressed TCRB transcripts were sequenced. Libraries were prepared by immunoSEQ multiplex PCR; TCRdb keeps only in-frame clonotypes and omits some of them. The sample gives roughly 150,000 clones, around 9% of which show up once; roughly 0.7% is in the top ten. Sequenced sample: central memory CD4+ T cells from blood. These receptors all stem from a woman aged 25 to 45 with type 1 diabetes.

The V call is TRBV5-1, the J call TRBJ2-5; 9 bases match TRBD1. Germline CDR1 and CDR2: SGHRS and YFSETQ. V shed 4 bases and J 5 bases; nucleotides not matched to a gene: 6. CDR3 length equals 14 residues. CDR3 coding DNA: TGCGCCAGCAGCGGGGGACAGGGAGGCGAGACCCAGTACTTC. This gives the protein CASSGGQGGETQYF.

This rearrangement joins TRBV28 to TRBJ2-3; D might be TRBD1 (5 bases). The CDR3 runs to 13 residues. Germline V lookup: CDR1 MDHEN, CDR2 SYDVKM. Trimming took 4 bases from V and 6 from J, leaving 11 bases between them. CDR3 bases: TGTGCCAGCAGTTCAGGGTCAAAGGATACGCAGTATTTT. This gives the protein CASSSGSKDTQYF.

This clone showed up just a few times. The genes are TRBV5-1 and TRBJ2-7, with 8 bases lining up with TRBD2. Germline loops: CDR1 SGHRS, CDR2 YFSETQ. CDR3 size: 15 residues. V shed 4 bases and J 1 base; nucleotides not matched to a gene: 7. CDR3 residues: CASSASGTRSYEQYF. CDR3 DNA sequence: TGCGCCAGCAGCGCCTCCGGGACTAGGTCCTACGAGCAGTACTTC.

The CDR3 reads CASSFLGLAGEGTDTQYF. In nucleotides, the CDR3 is TGTGCCAGCAGTTTCCTAGGACTAGCGGGAGAAGGGACAGATACGCAGTATTTT. V and J are TRBV28 and TRBJ2-3, with 13 bases identical to TRBD2. Germline V gives CDR1 MDHEN, CDR2 SYDVKM. Unmatched junction bases numbered 9, after V lost 3 bases and J lost 3 bases. The CDR3 consists of 18 residues.

This chain joins TRBV29-1 and TRBJ2-3; 7 bases align to TRBD1. The CDR3 is 13 residues long. The ends lost 7 bases at V and 3 bases at J; junction bases unmatched: 7. Germline CDR1 and CDR2: SQVTM and ANQGSEA. CDR3 in amino acids: CSADKQGTDTQYF. CDR3 nucleotide sequence: TGCAGCGCCGACAAACAGGGGACAGATACGCAGTATTTT.

The CDR3 reads CASTQQGTEPQHF. The CDR3 nucleotides read TGTGCCAGTACCCAACAGGGTACGGAGCCCCAGCATTTT. V and J are TRBV19 and TRBJ1-5, with D possibly matching TRBD1 (6 bases). V dropped 7 bases and J dropped 8 bases, with 15 bases sitting between them. Germline lookup yields CDR1 LNHDA and CDR2 SQIVND (reference sequence). The CDR3 covers 13 residues. Using reference TRBV19 and TRBJ1-5 for the parts outside the CDR3, the full variable domain is DGGITQSPKYLFRKEGQNVTLSCEQNLNHDAMYWYRQDPGQGLRLIYYSQIVNDFQKGDIAEGYSVSREKKESFPLTVTSAQKNPTAFYLCASTQQGTEPQHFGDGTRLSIL.

This clone was observed a handful of times. This rearrangement joins TRBV7-9 to TRBJ2-1, with 7 bases matching TRBD2. CDR3 length: 16 amino acids. CDR1 is SEHNR and CDR2 is FQNEAQ in the germline V gene (reference sequence). J gave up 4 bases and V 4 bases, and 10 bases lay outside the gene matches. The chain's CDR3 is CASSWTGGRGYNEQFF. The DNA for the CDR3 is TGTGCCAGCAGCTGGACCGGCGGGAGAGGGTACAATGAGCAGTTCTTC.

This clone was counted a few times. Sequence at one end of the junction differs from germline and may be a read error. The chain has TRBV29-1 and TRBJ1-1; D gene unclear. The CDR3 runs 13 residues. Germline V lookup: CDR1 SQVTM, CDR2 ANQGSEA. The CDR3 region has the DNA TGCAGCGTGGAAGGTTTACCAGGCGCTGAAGCTTTCTTT. This encodes CSVEGLPGAEAFF.

This clone was observed at least ten times. CDR3: CASSYPHGVFYEQYF. CDR3 DNA sequence: TGTGCCAGCAGCTACCCCCACGGAGTATTCTACGAGCAGTACTTC. V gene TRBV21-1 combines with J gene TRBJ2-7; TRBD2 is taken as the D call from the table, unchecked against the DNA. TRBV21-1 is a documented pseudogene. There are 15 residues in the CDR3.

In this sample, this clone turned up a few times. This chain joins TRBV30 and TRBJ2-7; D gene unclear. V gave up 0 bases and J gave up 7 bases, with 10 bases separating them. CDR3 size: 12 residues. Germline CDR1 is GTSNPN and CDR2 is SVGIG (reference sequence). CDR3 region: CAWSVEQPEQYF. DNA of the CDR3: TGTGCCTGGAGTGTCGAACAGCCTGAGCAGTACTTC.

This clone was seen a handful of times. The J gene is TRBJ1-1, the V gene TRBV10-2; D unclear. The CDR3 loop spans 15 amino acids. The germline V gene has CDR1 WSHSY and CDR2 SAAADI. V lost 0 bases to trimming and J lost 0 bases, with 8 bases between them. The DNA of the CDR3 is TGCGCCAGCAGTGAGTCTTCGGGGATGAACACTGAAGCTTTCTTT. Its protein product is CASSESSGMNTEAFF.

The chain links TRBV2 to TRBJ2-3; 9 bases map to TRBD2. Germline CDR1 is SNHLY and CDR2 is FYNNEI. This CDR3 region has 18 residues. With 7 bases clipped from V and 1 base from J, the junction kept 15 bases outside the gene matches. The CDR3 DNA reads TGTGCCAGCAAGTTGGCTAGCGGGAAGCTGGGGGGCACAGATACGCAGTATTTT. Translating it yields CASKLASGKLGGTDTQYF.

The chain combines TRBV6-5 with TRBJ1-1; D is possibly TRBD1 (6 bases). The CDR3 totals 14 residues. Germline values: CDR1 MNHEY, CDR2 SVGAGI. The germline V and J ends were trimmed by 4 bases and 4 bases, with 13 bases remaining between them. Written as DNA, the CDR3 is TGTGCCAGCAGTTCCGGACAGCGATCCACTGAAGCTTTCTTT. Protein sequence: CASSSGQRSTEAFF.

This clone was seen only a few times. V is TRBV5-4 and J is TRBJ1-2, with D tentatively TRBD1 (6 bases). V was shortened by 4 bases and J by 4 bases, with 14 bases between the two germline ends. Germline values: CDR1 SGHNT, CDR2 YYREEE (reference sequence). CDR3 length: 14 amino acids. The CDR3 DNA sequence: TGTGCCAGCAGCCCTACAGGGCTATCCTATGGCTACACCTTC. Translation gives CASSPTGLSYGYTF.

This chain joins TRBV14 and TRBJ1-1; the D gene is possibly TRBD1 (5 bases). Germline CDR1 SGHDN, CDR2 FVKESK. This CDR3 is 13 amino acids long. V shed 4 bases and J shed 5 bases, with 11 bases lying between them. CDR3 sequence reads: CASSLGEGTEAFF. The CDR3 nucleotides read TGTGCCAGCAGCCTGGGGGAGGGAACTGAAGCTTTCTTT.